The TCR beta chain described here comes from a study of cytomegalovirus exposure and HLA in healthy donors. 60 Vbeta and 13 Jbeta primers were used in PCR. Method: immunoSEQ multiplex PCR; TCRdb's copy keeps in-frame clones and lacks some. The table has about 98,000 clones, around 67% seen once. The study's findings and limits: Among CMV-associated TCR beta chains, most appeared HLA-restricted in a later analysis. Cytomegalovirus association was listed for under 200 TCR beta chains. A cluster of highly shared sequence variants was likely a sequencing artifact. In a later analysis, HLA-C alleles had the fewest associated TCRs, DRB1 alleles the most.

About this clone: The antigen remains unidentified.

Material for sequencing was PBMCs. The sequence derives from a male donor in good health and CMV-seronegative.

The CDR3 region is CASSLAGLAVYEQYF. CDR3 in DNA: TGCGCCAGCAGCTTGGCGGGACTAGCGGTTTACGAGCAGTACTTC. V usage is TRBV5-1 and J usage is TRBJ2-7; 11 positions match TRBD2. Trimming took 0 bases from V and 4 from J; bases not matched to a gene: 3. Germline V gene lookup returns CDR1 SGHRS and CDR2 YFSETQ. This CDR3 is 15 amino acids long. Filled out from reference TRBV5-1 and TRBJ2-7, the complete variable domain reads KAGVTQTPRYLIKTRGQQVTLSCSPISGHRSVSWYQQTPGQGLQFLFEYFSETQRNKGNFPGRFSGRQFSNSRSEMNVSTLELGDSALYLCASSLAGLAVYEQYFGPGTRLTVT.